Listed below are T cell receptor beta chains from one sample, sequenced in a study of blood T cell repertoires in COVID-19. The assay was immunoSEQ multiplex PCR, and TCRdb's table has in-frame clones only and misses some. The repertoire consists of some 200,000 clones, with 80% occurring once and the leading ten covering approximately 6%. The sequencing sample was made of peripheral blood. These receptors came from a woman in her sixties or seventies with acute or convalescent COVID-19. The CDR3 runs from the conserved cysteine through the conserved F or W. A D gene is named only where the DNA matches it firmly. Not every row has a clone size; where given, it reads once, few, many or a size class.

j_call d_call clone_size v_call cdr3_aa cdr3_nt
TRBJ2-7 TRBD1 NA TRBV6-5 CASSQGDRQYF TGTGCCAGCAGCCAGGGGGACAGGCAGTACTTC
TRBJ2-7 NA NA TRBV12-2 CASRLACFPGQGLEYEQYF TGTGCAAGTCGCTTAGCATGCTTCCCGGGACAGGGTTTGGAGTACGAGCAGTACTTC
TRBJ2-7 TRBD2 once TRBV18 CASSPPASGSSEQYF TGTGCCAGCTCACCACCGGCTAGCGGGAGTAGCGAGCAGTACTTC
TRBJ2-1 NA few TRBV28 CASSFSGEVANEQFF TGTGCCAGCAGTTTTTCGGGAGAGGTTGCCAATGAGCAGTTCTTC
TRBJ1-6 NA few TRBV5-1 CASSLAEGSPLHF TGCGCCAGCAGCTTGGCCGAGGGTTCACCCCTCCACTTT
TRBJ2-5 NA NA TRBV21-1 CASSPGQQETQYF TGTGCCAGCAGCCCAGGTCAGCAAGAGACCCAGTACTTC
TRBJ2-5 NA NA TRBV5-1 CASSRTVTGETQYF TGCGCCAGCAGCCGGACTGTGACCGGAGAGACCCAGTACTTC
TRBJ2-5 NA once TRBV24-1 CATSDPRVPGETQYF TGTGCCACCAGTGATCCCCGGGTCCCGGGAGAGACCCAGTACTTC
TRBJ2-5 NA NA TRBV28 CASSLKSTHRDQETQYF TGTGCCAGCAGTTTGAAGTCTACTCATCGGGACCAAGAGACCCAGTACTTC
TRBJ2-7 TRBD2 NA TRBV7-2 CASSLTSGGWGEQYF TGTGCCAGCAGCTTAACTAGCGGGGGCTGGGGGGAGCAGTACTTC
TRBJ2-5 TRBD2 many TRBV4-1 CASSQPPGLAGGGETQYF TGCGCCAGCAGCCAACCCCCGGGACTAGCGGGAGGCGGGGAGACCCAGTACTTC
TRBJ2-7 TRBD2 NA TRBV6-5 CASSWGLADYEQYF TGTGCCAGCAGCTGGGGACTAGCGGACTACGAGCAGTACTTC
TRBJ2-1 TRBD2 NA TRBV30 CAWSAQGLAGVHEQFF TGTGCCTGGAGCGCCCAGGGACTAGCGGGAGTTCATGAGCAGTTCTTC
TRBJ2-1 TRBD1 few TRBV9 CASSVATGGYNEQFF TGTGCCAGCAGCGTAGCTACAGGGGGCTACAATGAGCAGTTCTTC
TRBJ1-1 NA NA TRBV18 CASSRQGLGTEAFF TGTGCCAGCTCACGCCAGGGTCTTGGGACTGAAGCTTTCTTT
TRBJ2-1 TRBD2 NA TRBV5-1 CASSFPGLEKFF TGCGCCAGCAGCTTCCCGGGACTAGAGAAGTTCTTC
TRBJ1-2 TRBD1 few TRBV28 CASSWTGVDYGYTF TGTGCCAGCAGCTGGACAGGGGTGGACTATGGCTACACCTTC
TRBJ2-2 TRBD2 NA TRBV10-2 CASSDAGGGVAGELFF TGCGCCAGCAGTGACGCGGGAGGGGGGGTGGCCGGGGAGCTGTTTTTT
TRBJ2-7 TRBD2 NA TRBV28 CASSSGGSGTRNEQYF TGTGCCAGCAGTTCGGGGGGTTCCGGGACTAGAAACGAGCAGTACTTC
TRBJ1-5 TRBD1 NA TRBV6-1 CASSEPSAGTVDYSNQPQHF TGTGCCAGCAGTGAACCATCGGCCGGGACAGTCGATTATAGCAATCAGCCCCAGCATTTT
TRBJ1-3 NA once TRBV28 CASSLHTGSSGNTIYF TGTGCCAGCAGTCTTCACACAGGGTCCTCTGGAAACACCATATATTTT
TRBJ1-6 NA few TRBV12-3/TRBV12-4 CASTPSPNSPLHF TGTGCCAGCACCCCGAGTCCTAATTCACCCCTCCACTTT
TRBJ2-7 TRBD2 NA TRBV27 CASSPLAGLASDEQYF TGTGCCAGCAGTCCTCTAGCCGGACTAGCGTCAGACGAGCAGTACTTC
TRBJ1-2 TRBD1 NA TRBV3-1/TRBV3-2 CASSHRGGGYGYTF TGTGCCAGCAGCCACCGAGGGGGCGGGTATGGCTACACCTTC
TRBJ2-4 NA NA TRBV2 CASSEGQAKNIQYF TGTGCCAGCAGTGAAGGGCAGGCCAAAAACATTCAGTACTTC
TRBJ2-2 TRBD1 once TRBV24-1 CATSDMKGARRDTGELFF TGTGCCACCAGTGATATGAAGGGGGCAAGGCGAGACACCGGGGAGCTGTTTTTT
TRBJ1-4 TRBD1 NA TRBV27 CASSLLGGSFATNEKLFF TGTGCCAGCAGCCTTCTAGGGGGCTCCTTTGCAACTAATGAAAAACTGTTTTTT
TRBJ2-5 NA NA TRBV6-1 CASRSDKRYQETQYF TGTGCCAGCAGGTCCGACAAACGCTACCAAGAGACCCAGTACTTC
TRBJ2-7 TRBD2 NA TRBV19 CASSPATGAGGYEQYF TGTGCCAGTAGCCCCGCCACCGGCGCGGGAGGCTACGAGCAGTACTTC
TRBJ2-5 NA NA TRBV5-1 CASSRDNPSAETQYF TGCGCCAGCAGCCGGGACAACCCCTCGGCGGAGACCCAGTACTTC
TRBJ2-7 TRBD2 once TRBV5-1 CASRLGLATSYEQYF TGCGCCAGCAGGTTGGGACTAGCGACCTCCTACGAGCAGTACTTC
TRBJ2-3 NA NA TRBV28 CASSSGLYSTDTQYF TGTGCCAGCAGTTCCGGTTTGTACAGCACAGATACGCAGTATTTT
TRBJ1-1 NA NA TRBV3-1/TRBV3-2 CASSPSLENTEAFF TGTGCCAGCAGCCCGAGTCTCGAGAACACTGAAGCTTTCTTT
TRBJ1-2 TRBD1 NA TRBV19 CATGQGWNNGYTF TGTGCCACCGGACAGGGTTGGAACAATGGCTACACCTTC
TRBJ1-1 TRBD1 NA TRBV5-1 CASSRQGGNTEAFF TGCGCCAGCAGCCGACAGGGGGGTAACACTGAAGCTTTCTTT
TRBJ2-2 TRBD1 NA TRBV29-1 CSVDGTGMAGELFF TGCAGCGTCGATGGGACAGGGATGGCCGGGGAGCTGTTTTTT
TRBJ2-1 TRBD1 NA TRBV15 CATSRGGQGVSEQFF TGTGCCACCAGCAGAGGAGGACAGGGGGTTAGTGAGCAGTTCTTC
TRBJ2-7 TRBD1 NA TRBV5-4 CASSERDRVNEQYF TGTGCCAGCAGCGAACGGGACAGGGTGAACGAGCAGTACTTC
TRBJ2-7 NA NA TRBV21-1 CASSRTGRVSGGVTYEQYF TGTGCCAGCAGCAGGACGGGACGGGTTAGCGGAGGAGTCACCTACGAGCAGTACTTC
TRBJ2-3 TRBD1 NA TRBV6-5 CASEGASTDTQYF TGTGCCAGCGAGGGGGCTAGCACAGATACGCAGTATTTT
TRBJ1-1 NA NA TRBV9 CASSVGTQQAEAFF TGTGCCAGCAGCGTGGGAACCCAACAGGCTGAAGCTTTCTTT
TRBJ2-3 NA NA TRBV27 CASSSRGLEPDTQYF TGTGCCAGCAGTTCGCGGGGTCTAGAGCCAGATACGCAGTATTTT
TRBJ2-1 TRBD2 NA TRBV28 CASRTSGSLNEQFF TGTGCCAGCAGGACTAGCGGGAGTCTGAATGAGCAGTTCTTC
TRBJ2-2 TRBD1 NA TRBV6-5 CASSLSGTGAGELFF TGTGCCAGCAGTTTGTCCGGGACAGGGGCCGGGGAGCTGTTTTTT
TRBJ1-2 NA few TRBV29-1 CSVVKEIYGYTF TGCAGCGTTGTAAAGGAGATCTATGGCTACACCTTC
TRBJ1-4 TRBD1 few TRBV5-4 CASSLEGQAFSTNEKLFF TGTGCCAGCAGCTTAGAGGGACAGGCTTTCTCAACTAATGAAAAACTGTTTTTT